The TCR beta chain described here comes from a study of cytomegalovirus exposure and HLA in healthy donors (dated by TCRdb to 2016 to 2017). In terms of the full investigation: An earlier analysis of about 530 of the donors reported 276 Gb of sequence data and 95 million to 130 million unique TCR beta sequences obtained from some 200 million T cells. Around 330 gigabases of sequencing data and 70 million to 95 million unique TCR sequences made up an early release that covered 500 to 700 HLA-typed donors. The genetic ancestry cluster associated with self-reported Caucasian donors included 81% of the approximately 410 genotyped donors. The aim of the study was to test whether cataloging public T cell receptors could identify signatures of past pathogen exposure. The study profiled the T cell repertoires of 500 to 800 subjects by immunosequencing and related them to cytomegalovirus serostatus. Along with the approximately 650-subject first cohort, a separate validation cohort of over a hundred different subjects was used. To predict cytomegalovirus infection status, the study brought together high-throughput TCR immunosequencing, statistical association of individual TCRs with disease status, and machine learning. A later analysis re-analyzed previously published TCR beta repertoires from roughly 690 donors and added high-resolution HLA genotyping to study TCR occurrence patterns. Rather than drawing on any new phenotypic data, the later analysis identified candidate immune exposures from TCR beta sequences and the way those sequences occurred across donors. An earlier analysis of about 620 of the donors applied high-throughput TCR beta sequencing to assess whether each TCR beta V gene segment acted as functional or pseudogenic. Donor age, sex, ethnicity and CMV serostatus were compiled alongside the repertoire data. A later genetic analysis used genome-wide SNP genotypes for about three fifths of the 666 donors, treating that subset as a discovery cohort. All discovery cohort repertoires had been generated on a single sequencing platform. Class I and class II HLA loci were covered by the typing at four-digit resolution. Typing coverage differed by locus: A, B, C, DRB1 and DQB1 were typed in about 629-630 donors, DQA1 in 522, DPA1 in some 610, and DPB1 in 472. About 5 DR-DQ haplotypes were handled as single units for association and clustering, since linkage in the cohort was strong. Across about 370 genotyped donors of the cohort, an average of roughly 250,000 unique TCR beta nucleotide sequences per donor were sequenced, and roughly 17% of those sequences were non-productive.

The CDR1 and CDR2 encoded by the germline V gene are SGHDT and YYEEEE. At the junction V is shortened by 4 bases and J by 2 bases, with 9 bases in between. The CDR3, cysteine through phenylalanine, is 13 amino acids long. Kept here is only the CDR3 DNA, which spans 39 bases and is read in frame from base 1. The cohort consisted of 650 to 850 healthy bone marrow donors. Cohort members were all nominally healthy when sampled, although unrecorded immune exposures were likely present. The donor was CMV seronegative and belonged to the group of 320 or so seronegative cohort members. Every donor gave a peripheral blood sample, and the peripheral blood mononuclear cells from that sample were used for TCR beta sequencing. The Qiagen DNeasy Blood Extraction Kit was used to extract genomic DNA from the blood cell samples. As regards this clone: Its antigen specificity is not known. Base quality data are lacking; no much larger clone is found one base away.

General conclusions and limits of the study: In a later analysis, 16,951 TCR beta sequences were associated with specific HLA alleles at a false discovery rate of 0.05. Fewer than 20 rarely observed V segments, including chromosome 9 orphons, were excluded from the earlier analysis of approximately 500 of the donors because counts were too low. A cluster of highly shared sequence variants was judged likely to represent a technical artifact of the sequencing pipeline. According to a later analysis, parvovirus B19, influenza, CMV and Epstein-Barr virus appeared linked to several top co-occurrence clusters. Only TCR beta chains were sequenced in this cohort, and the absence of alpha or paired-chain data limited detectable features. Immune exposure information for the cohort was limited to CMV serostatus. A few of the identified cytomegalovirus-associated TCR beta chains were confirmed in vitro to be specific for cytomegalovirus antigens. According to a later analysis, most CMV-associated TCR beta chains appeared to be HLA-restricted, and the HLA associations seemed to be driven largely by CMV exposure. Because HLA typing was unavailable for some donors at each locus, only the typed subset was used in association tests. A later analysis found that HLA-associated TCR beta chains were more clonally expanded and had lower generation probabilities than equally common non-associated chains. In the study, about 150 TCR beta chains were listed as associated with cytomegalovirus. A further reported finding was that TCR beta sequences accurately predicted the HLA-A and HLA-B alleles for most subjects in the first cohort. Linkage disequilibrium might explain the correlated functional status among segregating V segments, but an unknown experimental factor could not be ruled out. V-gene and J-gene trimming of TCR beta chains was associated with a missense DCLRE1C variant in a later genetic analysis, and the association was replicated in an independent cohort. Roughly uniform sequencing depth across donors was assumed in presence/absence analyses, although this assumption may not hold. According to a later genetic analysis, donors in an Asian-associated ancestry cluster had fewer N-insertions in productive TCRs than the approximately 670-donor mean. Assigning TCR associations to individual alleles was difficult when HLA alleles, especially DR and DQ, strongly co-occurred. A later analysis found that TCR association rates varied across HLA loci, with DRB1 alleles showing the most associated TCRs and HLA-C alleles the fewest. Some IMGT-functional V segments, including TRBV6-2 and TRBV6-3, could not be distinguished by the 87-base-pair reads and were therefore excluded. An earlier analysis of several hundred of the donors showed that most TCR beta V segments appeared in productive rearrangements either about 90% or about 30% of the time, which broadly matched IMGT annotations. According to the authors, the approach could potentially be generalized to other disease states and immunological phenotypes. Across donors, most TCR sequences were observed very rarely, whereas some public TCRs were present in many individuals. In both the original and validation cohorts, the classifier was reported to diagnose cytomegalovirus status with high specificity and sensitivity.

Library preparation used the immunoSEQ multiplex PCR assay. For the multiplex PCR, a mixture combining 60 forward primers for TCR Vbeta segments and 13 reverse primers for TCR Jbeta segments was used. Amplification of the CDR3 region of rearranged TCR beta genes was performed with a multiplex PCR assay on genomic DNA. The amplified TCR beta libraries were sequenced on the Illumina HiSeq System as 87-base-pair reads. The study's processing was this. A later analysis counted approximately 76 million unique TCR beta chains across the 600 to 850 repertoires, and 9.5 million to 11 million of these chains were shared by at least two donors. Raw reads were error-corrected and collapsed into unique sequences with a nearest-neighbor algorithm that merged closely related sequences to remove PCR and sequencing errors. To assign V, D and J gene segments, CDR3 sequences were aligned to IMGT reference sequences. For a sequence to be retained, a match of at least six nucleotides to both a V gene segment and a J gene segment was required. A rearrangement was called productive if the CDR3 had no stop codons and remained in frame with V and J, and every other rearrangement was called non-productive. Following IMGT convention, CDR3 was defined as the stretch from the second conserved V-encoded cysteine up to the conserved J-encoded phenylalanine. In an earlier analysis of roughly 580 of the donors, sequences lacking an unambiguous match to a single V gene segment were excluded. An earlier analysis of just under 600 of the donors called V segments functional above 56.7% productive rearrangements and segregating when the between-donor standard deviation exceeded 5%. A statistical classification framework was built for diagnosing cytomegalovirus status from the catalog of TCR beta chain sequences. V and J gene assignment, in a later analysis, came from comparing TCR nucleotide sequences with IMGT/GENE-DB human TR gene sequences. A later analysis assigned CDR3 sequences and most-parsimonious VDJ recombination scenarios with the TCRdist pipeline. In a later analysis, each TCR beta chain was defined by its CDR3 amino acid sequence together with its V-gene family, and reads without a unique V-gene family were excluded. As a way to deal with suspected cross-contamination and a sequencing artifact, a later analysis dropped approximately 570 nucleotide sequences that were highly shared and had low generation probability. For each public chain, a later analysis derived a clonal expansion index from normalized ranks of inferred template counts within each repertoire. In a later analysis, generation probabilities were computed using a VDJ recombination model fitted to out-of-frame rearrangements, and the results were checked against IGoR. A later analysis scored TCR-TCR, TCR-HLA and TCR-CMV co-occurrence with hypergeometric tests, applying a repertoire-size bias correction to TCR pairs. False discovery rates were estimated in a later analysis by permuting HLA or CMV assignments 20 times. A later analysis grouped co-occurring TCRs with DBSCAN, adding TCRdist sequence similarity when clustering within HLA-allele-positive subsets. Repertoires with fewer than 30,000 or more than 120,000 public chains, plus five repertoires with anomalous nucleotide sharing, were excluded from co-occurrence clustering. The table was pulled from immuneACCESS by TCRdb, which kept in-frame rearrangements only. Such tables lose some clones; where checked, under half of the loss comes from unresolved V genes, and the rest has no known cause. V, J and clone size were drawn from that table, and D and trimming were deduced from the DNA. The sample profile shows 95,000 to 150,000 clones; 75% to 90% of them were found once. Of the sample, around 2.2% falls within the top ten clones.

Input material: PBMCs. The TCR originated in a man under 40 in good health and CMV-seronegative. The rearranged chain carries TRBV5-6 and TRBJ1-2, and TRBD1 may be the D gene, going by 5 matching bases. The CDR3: CASSRGGNYGYTF. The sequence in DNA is TGTGCCAGCAGCCGTGGGGGGAACTATGGCTACACCTTC.